The 16 T cell receptor beta chains presented below share a single source sample, sequenced in a study of T cell responses to AZD1222 COVID-19 vaccine (dated by TCRdb to the early 2020s). Read against the paper, the sample's time point label means: baseline before first vaccination. Libraries were made using the immunoSEQ multiplex PCR assay. Not all clones reach the TCRdb copy of this immuneACCESS table, which keeps in-frame sequences only. Checked studies attribute under half of the gap to unresolved V genes and leave the rest unexplained. Within this sample are some 130,000 clones, with around 90% of them counted one time only. The top ten constitute 6.3% of the sample. Sequencing used peripheral blood, obtained on day 0 of AZD1222 vaccination. Receptors were obtained from an adult in good health.

The chain couples TRBV4-2 to TRBJ1-2, with D tentatively TRBD1 (5 bases). Trimming took 0 bases from V and 8 from J, leaving 10 bases between them. Germline CDR1 is LGHNA and CDR2 is YNFKEQ. The CDR3 totals 13 residues. The CDR3 sequence is CASSQERGRGYTF. The DNA for the CDR3 is TGTGCCAGCAGCCAAGAGAGGGGTCGGGGCTACACCTTC.

The sample holds one count of this clone. The rearrangement links TRBV6-5 to TRBJ1-2; TRBD1 aligns across 7 bases. Germline CDR1 is MNHEY and CDR2 is SVGAGI. This CDR3 comprises 12 residues. Trimming cost V 7 bases and J 2 bases; bases outside gene matches: 1. The CDR3 nucleotides read TGTGCCAGCAAACAGGGGAACTATGGCTACACCTTC. Its translation: CASKQGNYGYTF.

This chain connects TRBV5-5 to TRBJ2-5, with TRBD2 matching 8 bases. The CDR3 spans 14 residues. The ends lost 1 base at V and 5 bases at J; junction bases unmatched: 4. The germline V gene has CDR1 SGHKS and CDR2 YYEKEE (reference sequence). The CDR3 loop reads CASSLRPGGETQYF. In DNA, the CDR3 is TGTGCCAGCAGCTTGCGACCGGGGGGGGAGACCCAGTACTTC.

The chain links TRBV9 to TRBJ2-3, with 7 bases lining up with TRBD1. Germline CDR1 is SGDLS and CDR2 is YYNGEE. Germline trimming cut 4 bases from V and 1 base from J; bases unmatched to any gene: 3. This CDR3 spans 14 amino acids. The CDR3 here is CASSLGQGTDTQYF. In nucleotides, the CDR3 is TGTGCCAGCAGCCTAGGACAGGGCACAGATACGCAGTATTTT. The full variable domain, rest sourced from reference TRBV9 and TRBJ2-3, is DSGVTQTPKHLITATGQRVTLRCSPRSGDLSVYWYQQSLDQGLQFLIQYYNGEERAKGNILERFSAQQFPDLHSELNLSSLELGDSALYFCASSLGQGTDTQYFGPGTRLTVL.

The genes are TRBV6-2 or TRBV6-3 and TRBJ1-5, with TRBD1 matching over 7 bases. The V segment lost 6 bases and the J segment 5 bases; nucleotides outside the gene matches: 4. The CDR3 runs to 13 residues. Germline V lookup: CDR1 MNHEY, CDR2 SVGEGT. The CDR3 loop reads CASSLTGYQPQHF. Written as DNA, the CDR3 is TGTGCCAGCAGCTTGACAGGGTATCAGCCCCAGCATTTT.

This clone has a single count. DNA of the CDR3: TGTGCCAGCAGCCAAGTTCAAGATCAGCCCCAGCATTTT. Its protein product is CASSQVQDQPQHF. The rearrangement links TRBV3-1 (or the pseudogene TRBV3-2) to TRBJ1-5; D unresolved. The CDR3 consists of 13 residues. V was cut by 1 base and J by 5 bases, with 6 bases left in between. In germline, CDR1 is LGHDT, CDR2 YNNKEL (reference sequence).

By frequency in the sample, this clone is medium-sized (0.01 to 0.1%). The V call is TRBV5-4, the J call TRBJ2-2, with D perhaps matching TRBD1 or TRBD2 (6 bases each). Germline V gene sequence: CDR1 SGHNT, CDR2 YYREEE (reference sequence). The CDR3 is made up of 14 amino acids. The ends were cut back, 7 bases at V and 4 bases at J, with 14 bases in the middle. The DNA for the CDR3 is TGTGCCAGCCCGTTGGAGGGGGGCACCGGGGAGCTGTTTTTT. Its translation is CASPLEGGTGELFF.

This chain joins TRBV7-8 and TRBJ1-4; TRBD1 matches at 7 bases. J lost 4 bases, V lost 2 bases, and 4 bases had no gene match. The CDR3 totals 15 residues. CDR1 is SGHVS and CDR2 is FQNEAQ in the germline V gene. CDR3: CASSLPGTDNEKLFF. In nucleotides, the CDR3 is TGTGCCAGCAGCTTACCCGGGACAGATAATGAAAAACTGTTTTTT.

V is TRBV6-5 and J is TRBJ1-5; D might be TRBD1 (6 bases). V lost 6 bases, J lost 5 bases, and 11 bases lay in between. Germline V gene data show CDR1 as MNHEY and CDR2 as SVGAGI. The CDR3 extends over 13 amino acids. The CDR3 nucleotides are TGTGCCAGCAGCACAGGGTATGATCAGCCCCAGCATTTT. It codes for CASSTGYDQPQHF.

The chain carries TRBV7-9 and TRBJ1-2; D ambiguous. V was trimmed by 8 bases and J by 8 bases, leaving 15 bases between them. CDR1 is SEHNR, CDR2 FQNEAQ, per germline (reference sequence). This CDR3 is built from 12 residues. CDR3 sequence (DNA): TGTGCCAGCCGCCCCTTAGAGTCAGGCTACACCTTC. It yields the protein CASRPLESGYTF.

The rearrangement uses TRBV4-1 and TRBJ2-5, with unresolved D. Germline CDR1 reads MGHRA; CDR2 reads YSYEKL. Between the trimmed V and J ends, which lost 0 bases and 5 bases, there was a span of 4 bases. The CDR3 covers 12 residues. The CDR3 is CASSQDRETQYF. The CDR3 coding sequence is TGCGCCAGCAGCCAAGATCGGGAGACCCAGTACTTC.

A single count supports this clone. The chain carries TRBV6-5 and TRBJ2-7; D might be TRBD1 (5 bases). V lost 8 bases and J 7 bases, leaving 12 bases between the germline ends. CDR3 length: 11 residues. Per the germline V gene, CDR1 is MNHEY and CDR2 is SVGAGI. The CDR3 reads CASFQAGEQYF. CDR3 nucleotide sequence: TGTGCCAGCTTTCAAGCAGGGGAGCAGTACTTC.

The chain carries TRBV6-5 and TRBJ2-7, with 9 positions matching TRBD1. The V segment lost 5 bases and the J segment 3 bases; nucleotides outside the gene matches: 8. From germline, CDR1 is MNHEY and CDR2 SVGAGI. The length of the CDR3 is 15 residues. The CDR3 coding sequence is TGTGCCAGCAGTCCGTTGGACAGGGGAAGCTACGAGCAGTACTTC. Translation: CASSPLDRGSYEQYF.

This clone appeared once. This rearrangement joins TRBV6-4 to TRBJ1-3; 8 nucleotides match TRBD1. Germline CDR1 is MRHNA and CDR2 is SNTAGT. This CDR3 region has 13 residues. The V and J ends lost 4 bases and 6 bases, in that order; junction bases with no gene match: 2. DNA for the CDR3: TGTGCCAGCAGTGCGACAGGGGAAAACACCATATATTTT. Amino acid sequence: CASSATGENTIYF.

This chain joins TRBV4-2 and TRBJ2-2, with D unclear. This CDR3 is 15 amino acids long. Trimming removed 3 bases from V and 6 bases from J, with 14 bases in between. The germline CDR1 and CDR2 sequences are LGHNA and YNFKEQ. The CDR3 nucleotides are TGTGCCAGCAGCCACTCTAGTGCCTTTTCCGGGGAGCTGTTTTTT. It specifies CASSHSSAFSGELFF.

CDR3 amino acids: CASNEGGSDTQYF. The CDR3, as DNA: TGTGCCAGCAACGAGGGGGGGTCAGATACGCAGTATTTT. The chain combines TRBV9 with TRBJ2-3, with TRBD2 as a possible D gene (7 bases). Germline values: CDR1 SGDLS, CDR2 YYNGEE. The CDR3 spans 13 residues. V shed 6 bases and J shed 4 bases, with 12 bases lying between them.